One sample yielded the 14 T cell receptor beta chains listed below, sequenced in a study of T cell responses to AZD1222 COVID-19 vaccine. The table came from immunoSEQ multiplex PCR; TCRdb's copy has only in-frame clones and leaves some out. The sample records over 130,000 clones, 94% being singletons. The starting material was peripheral blood, obtained on day 0 of AZD1222 vaccination. The source is an adult in good health.

V and J are TRBV3-1 (or the pseudogene TRBV3-2) and TRBJ2-1, with 7 bases aligning to TRBD2. Germline V lookup: CDR1 LGHDT, CDR2 YNNKEL (reference sequence). With V trimmed by 1 base and J by 10 bases, 1 base remained unmatched. The CDR3 contains 12 residues. CDR3: CASSQVRGEQFF. The DNA for the CDR3 is TGTGCCAGCAGCCAAGTGCGGGGGGAGCAGTTCTTC.

V usage is TRBV11-2 and J usage is TRBJ2-7, with TRBD2 matching over 11 bases. V lost 3 bases and J lost 4; bases outside the gene matches: 2. The CDR3 is made up of 14 amino acids. CDR1 and CDR2 from the germline V gene are SGHAT and FQNNGV. This CDR3 reads CASSLSSGRYEQYV. CDR3 in DNA: TGTGCCAGCAGCTTGTCTAGCGGGAGGTACGAGCAGTACGTC.

The rearrangement links TRBV19 to TRBJ1-3; 8 bases map to TRBD1. The CDR3 covers 17 residues. V lost 1 base, J lost 0 bases, and 5 bases stayed unmatched. Germline V CDR1 and CDR2: LNHDA, SQIVND (reference sequence). The chain's CDR3 is CASSIVWDRFSGNTIYF. In DNA, the CDR3 is TGTGCCAGTAGTATAGTTTGGGACAGGTTCTCTGGAAACACCATATATTTT.

The chain is built from TRBV2 and TRBJ1-4; maybe TRBD1 (5 bases). Germline-derived CDR1 and CDR2 are SNHLY and FYNNEI. The CDR3 extends over 12 amino acids. V was shortened by 10 bases and J by 2 bases, with 8 bases between the two germline ends. The CDR3 loop reads CAIKGTNEKLFF. In DNA form, the CDR3 reads TGTGCCATAAAGGGGACTAATGAAAAACTGTTTTTT.

This rearrangement joins TRBV7-9 to TRBJ1-6; D unclear. CDR1 and CDR2 from the germline V gene are SEHNR and FQNEAQ (reference sequence). Trimming removed 2 bases from V and 7 bases from J, with 12 bases in between. The CDR3 is 15 amino acids. The CDR3 spells CASSLLSLENSPLHF. Written as DNA, the CDR3 is TGTGCCAGCAGCTTACTCAGCTTAGAGAATTCACCCCTCCACTTT.

The chain carries TRBV9 and TRBJ1-2; D remains unclear. Germline CDR1 SGDLS, CDR2 YYNGEE. The CDR3 runs to 14 residues. V gave up 0 bases and J gave up 5 bases, with 11 bases separating them. The CDR3 nucleotides are TGTGCCAGCAGCGTAGGGGTAGGGCTTTATGGCTACACCTTC. It yields the protein CASSVGVGLYGYTF.

The rearrangement joins TRBV3-1 (or the pseudogene TRBV3-2) to TRBJ2-5; D is ambiguous. Germline V gives CDR1 LGHDT, CDR2 YNNKEL (reference sequence). Trimming removed 4 bases at V and 1 base at J, with 10 bases between. This CDR3 is 14 amino acids long. The CDR3 DNA follows: TGTGCCAGCAGCCTTGGAGTGCTCCAAGAGACCCAGTACTTC. Translating gives CASSLGVLQETQYF.

The genes are TRBV4-1 and TRBJ2-2; unclear D gene. Germline V gene sequence: CDR1 MGHRA, CDR2 YSYEKL. Trimming cost V 3 bases and J 0 bases, with 8 bases left between them. The CDR3 loop spans 15 amino acids. The DNA for the CDR3 is TGCGCCAGCAGCCAGTTCTGGTCGAACACCGGGGAGCTGTTTTTT. This sequence encodes CASSQFWSNTGELFF.

The J gene is TRBJ2-2, the V gene TRBV5-1, with TRBD2 matching 12 bases. Germline assignment: CDR1 SGHRS and CDR2 YFSETQ. V shed 0 bases and J 5 bases; nucleotides not matched to a gene: 8. The CDR3 has 18 amino acids. CDR3 nucleotides: TGCGCCAGCAGCTTGGGGACTAGCGGGAACGGGGGAACCGGGGAGCTGTTTTTT. Protein: CASSLGTSGNGGTGELFF. Based on the CDR3 plus reference TRBV5-1 and TRBJ2-2, the full variable domain is KAGVTQTPRYLIKTRGQQVTLSCSPISGHRSVSWYQQTPGQGLQFLFEYFSETQRNKGNFPGRFSGRQFSNSRSEMNVSTLELGDSALYLCASSLGTSGNGGTGELFFGEGSRLTVL.

The chain recombines TRBV4-1 with TRBJ2-7; D may be TRBD2 (7 bases). Germline CDR1 reads MGHRA; CDR2 reads YSYEKL. V was pared by 4 bases and J by 0 bases, with 10 bases between. This CDR3 contains 14 residues. CDR3 protein: CASSPGGLSYEQYV. In DNA form, the CDR3 reads TGCGCCAGCAGCCCCGGGGGGCTCTCCTACGAGCAGTACGTC.

The gene calls are TRBV7-8 and TRBJ2-7, with TRBD1 matching over 8 bases. Trimming took 2 bases from V and 4 from J; bases not matched to a gene: 13. Germline loops: CDR1 SGHVS, CDR2 FQNEAQ. The CDR3 has 17 amino acids. Here the CDR3 DNA reads TGTGCCAGCAGCTTACGAGAGAGGACAGGGCCCCGGTACGAGCAGTACGTC. Translation gives CASSLRERTGPRYEQYV.

This clone was seen once. The chain uses TRBV6-6 and TRBJ1-5, with D unclear. CDR3 length: 10 residues. The V and J ends lost 7 bases and 5 bases respectively, with 3 bases between them. Per germline, CDR1 MNHNY and CDR2 SVGAGI (reference sequence). The CDR3 protein is CASNHQPQHF. CDR3 coding DNA: TGTGCCAGCAACCATCAGCCCCAGCATTTT.

The chain couples TRBV29-1 to TRBJ1-2; D is undetermined. V lost 1 base and J 5 bases, leaving 14 bases between the germline ends. CDR3 size: 14 residues. Germline lookup yields CDR1 SQVTM and CDR2 ANQGSEA. Written as DNA, the CDR3 is TGCAGCGTTGAAGCTCTGGCAGGACGATATGGCTACACCTTC. It is translated as CSVEALAGRYGYTF.

The V call is TRBV2, the J call TRBJ1-1, with a tentative D call TRBD1 (6 bases). In germline, CDR1 is SNHLY, CDR2 FYNNEI. V dropped 5 bases and J dropped 8 bases, with 12 bases sitting between them. The CDR3 extends over 12 amino acids. CDR3 protein: CASSLEQGEAFF. The CDR3 DNA follows: TGTGCCAGCAGTCTTGAACAGGGAGAAGCTTTCTTT.